This record concerns one T cell receptor (beta chain) sequence. Assay used: immunoSEQ multiplex PCR; TCRdb lists only in-frame clones, some missing. The data hold a few hundred thousand clones, with about 90% observed a single time. The sample belongs to a study of cytomegalovirus exposure and HLA in healthy donors. Trimming left V 6 bases short and J 0 bases short, with 12 bases between. Germline loops: CDR1 LNHDA, CDR2 SQIVND (reference sequence). The CDR3 extends over 15 amino acids. The receptor was isolated from a woman between 25 and 40 years old in good health and CMV-seronegative. The sample comprised PBMCs. J is TRBJ1-5 and V is TRBV19; no clear D gene. CDR3 protein: CASRGQTLSNQPQHF. In nucleotides, the CDR3 is TGTGCCAGTAGGGGCCAGACACTTAGCAATCAGCCCCAGCATTTT.